This TCR beta chain derives from a study of cytotoxic CD8 clonotypes in ibrutinib-treated CLL. With cryopreserved PBMCs as the source, 2 to 2.5 micrograms of genomic DNA went to TCR beta libraries. Only in-frame clones appear in the TCRdb table, and some are missing; sequencing was by immunoSEQ multiplex PCR. The table records about 130,000 clones, around four fifths of them present only once. Regarding the study as a whole: Patients showed higher baseline clonality than age-matched healthy donors, and it tracked circulating CD8+ T-cell counts. At progression, clonality fell back toward baseline after rising at ibrutinib response.

As regards this clone: No antigen is known for it.

Germline CDR1 and CDR2: KGHSH and LQKENI. The CDR3 length is 14 residues. V lost 2 bases and J lost 4, with 9 bases in between. This specimen was PBMCs, taken after 24 months of ibrutinib treatment. This TCR was sampled from a human donor with chronic lymphocytic leukemia. V is TRBV18 and J is TRBJ1-5, with unresolved D. CDR3 nucleotide sequence: TGTGCCAGCTCACCAACATCCGAAAATCAGCCCCAGCATTTT. It specifies CASSPTSENQPQHF.